This T cell receptor (beta chain) emerged from a study of cytomegalovirus exposure and HLA in healthy donors. This CDR3 is built from 14 residues. J lost 1 base, V lost 5 bases, and 4 bases had no gene match. Per the germline V gene, CDR1 is GTSNPN and CDR2 is SVGIG (reference sequence). Amplification used 60 Vbeta primers and 13 Jbeta primers. Using immunoSEQ multiplex PCR, the repertoire was profiled, and TCRdb retains in-frame clones only, with some absent. The table includes roughly 160,000 clones, approximately 80% detected once. The receptor comes from a woman aged 25 to 39 in good health and CMV-seronegative. This chain uses TRBV30 with TRBJ2-2; 7 bases are shared with TRBD1. The sequencing input was PBMCs. CDR3 protein: CAWLGQLNTGELFF. The CDR3 coding sequence is TGTGCCTGGCTGGGACAGCTGAACACCGGGGAGCTGTTTTTT.